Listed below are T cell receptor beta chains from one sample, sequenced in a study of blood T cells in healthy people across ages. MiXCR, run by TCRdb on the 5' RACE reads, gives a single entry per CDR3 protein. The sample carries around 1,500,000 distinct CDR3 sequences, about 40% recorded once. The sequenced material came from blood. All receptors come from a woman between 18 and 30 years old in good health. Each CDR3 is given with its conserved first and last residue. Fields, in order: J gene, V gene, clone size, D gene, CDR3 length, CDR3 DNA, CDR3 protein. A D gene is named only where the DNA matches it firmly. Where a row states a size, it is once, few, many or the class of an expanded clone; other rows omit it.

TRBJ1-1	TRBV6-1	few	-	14	TGTGCCAGCAGTGAAGCGCTCTCTGGGGGTGAAGCTTTCTTT	CASSEALSGGEAFF
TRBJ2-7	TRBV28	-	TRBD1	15	TGTGCCAGCAGTTCGACAGGGGCCGTCTCCTACGAGCAGTACTTC	CASSSTGAVSYEQYF
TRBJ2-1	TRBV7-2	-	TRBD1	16	TGTGCCAGCAGTTTCATTCCGGGACAGGGGGCCAGTGAGCAGTTCTTC	CASSFIPGQGASEQFF
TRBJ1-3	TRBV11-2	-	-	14	TGTGCCAGCAGCTCGGGACCGCCAAGAAACACCATATATTTT	CASSSGPPRNTIYF
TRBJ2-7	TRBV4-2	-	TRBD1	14	TGTGCCAGCAGCCAAGAGGGACAGGACTACGAGCAGTACTTC	CASSQEGQDYEQYF
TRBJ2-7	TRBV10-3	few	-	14	TGTGCCATCAGTGAGTCGTACAGGGCTGGCGAGCAGTACTTC	CAISESYRAGEQYF
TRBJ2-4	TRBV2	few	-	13	TGTGCCAGCAACGGGCAGGGGAGTGACATTCAGTACTTC	CASNGQGSDIQYF
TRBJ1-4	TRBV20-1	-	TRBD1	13	TGCGGGGGGGGGGACAGGGATCTTGAAAAACTGTTTTTT	CGGGDRDLEKLFF
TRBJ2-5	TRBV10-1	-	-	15	TGCACCAGCAGTGAGTCGACGGGCAGTTTAGAGACCCAGTACTTC	CTSSESTGSLETQYF
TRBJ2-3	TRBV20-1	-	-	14	TGCAGTGCTAGAGGCAGCTTTCGTACAGATACGCAGTATTTT	CSARGSFRTDTQYF
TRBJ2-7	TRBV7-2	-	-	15	TGTGCCAGCAGCGTCCCGGGACGGGGGTCGAGGGAGCAGTACTTC	CASSVPGRGSREQYF
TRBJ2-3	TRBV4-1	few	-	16	TGCGCCAGCAGCCAAGTTTCGGAGTTGGGCGCAGATACGCAGTATTTT	CASSQVSELGADTQYF
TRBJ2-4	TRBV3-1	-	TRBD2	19	TGTGCCAGCAGCCAAGTTTCCGGACTAGCGGCACTAGCCAAAAACATTCAGTACTTC	CASSQVSGLAALAKNIQYF
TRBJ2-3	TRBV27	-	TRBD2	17	TGTGCCAGCAGTTTATATGGCGGGACTGGGAGGGCAGATACGCAGTATTTT	CASSLYGGTGRADTQYF
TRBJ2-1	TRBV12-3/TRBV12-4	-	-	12	TGTGCCAGCAAGACAGGCTACAATGAGCAGTTCTTC	CASKTGYNEQFF
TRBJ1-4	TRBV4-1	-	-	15	TGCGCCAGCAGCCAAGACGCAGCAACTAATGAAAAACTGTTTTTT	CASSQDAATNEKLFF
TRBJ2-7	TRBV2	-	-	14	TGTGCCAGCAGTTACCAACTGGATTCGGGCGAGCAGTACTTC	CASSYQLDSGEQYF
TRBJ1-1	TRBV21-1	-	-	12	TGTGCCAGCAGCTTACAGGGGCGCGGGGCTTTCTTT	CASSLQGRGAFF
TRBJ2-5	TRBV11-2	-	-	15	TGTGCCAGCAGCTTAGCAATCGGGACCCAAGAGACCCAGTACTTC	CASSLAIGTQETQYF
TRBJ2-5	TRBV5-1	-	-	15	TGCGCCAGCAGCTTGGAGGGCGGGAACTACAATGAGCAGTACTTC	CASSLEGGNYNEQYF
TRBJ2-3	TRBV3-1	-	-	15	TGTGCCAGCAGCCAAGAAAGCATCAGCACAGATACGCAGTATTTT	CASSQESISTDTQYF
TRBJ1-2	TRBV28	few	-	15	TGTGCCAGCAGTTTAGAGTGGGAAGCCGGCTATGGCTACACCTTC	CASSLEWEAGYGYTF
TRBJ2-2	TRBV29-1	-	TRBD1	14	TGCAGCGTAGACAGGGGTCCGAACACCGGGGAGCTGTTTTTT	CSVDRGPNTGELFF